Listed below are T cell receptor beta chains from one sample, sequenced in a study of blood T cell repertoires in COVID-19. Clones were read by immunoSEQ multiplex PCR, and TCRdb kept only the in-frame ones, dropping some. The table has approximately 150,000 clones, 87% seen once; the top ten hold about 4.1%. Sequencing was carried out using PBMCs or T cells enriched from blood (not recorded which). The receptors were gathered from a woman in her 40s who had been exposed to COVID-19. Each CDR3 is given with its conserved first and last residue. Fields, in order: J gene, D gene, clone size, V gene, CDR3 protein, CDR3 DNA. The D gene is left open where the match is weak. Rows may omit the clone size; those that give it use once, few, many or a size class.

TRBJ1-2,TRBD1,once,TRBV18,CASSPADRGNGYTF,TGTGCCAGCTCACCGGCGGACAGGGGAAATGGCTACACCTTC
TRBJ2-7,TRBD2,NA,TRBV5-1,CASSLVVAGQEQYF,TGCGCCAGCAGCTTGGTAGTAGCGGGGCAAGAGCAGTACTTC
TRBJ2-1,NA,NA,TRBV6-2/TRBV6-3,CASSYAPPSSYNEQFF,TGTGCCAGCAGTTACGCCCCACCTAGCTCCTACAATGAGCAGTTCTTC
TRBJ2-4,TRBD1,NA,TRBV5-8,CATWTGLNIQYF,TGTGCCACGTGGACAGGGTTGAACATTCAGTACTTC
TRBJ2-3,TRBD2,NA,TRBV27,CASSLRAGGRPPDTQYF,TGTGCCAGCAGTTTGAGAGCGGGGGGCCGCCCCCCGGATACGCAGTATTTT
TRBJ1-3,TRBD1,once,TRBV11-2,CASSILRGIGNTIYF,TGTGCCAGCAGCATTCTCAGGGGGATTGGAAACACCATATATTTT
TRBJ2-2,TRBD1,NA,TRBV13,CASSYGDRETGELFF,TGTGCCAGCAGCTACGGGGACAGGGAAACCGGGGAGCTGTTTTTT
TRBJ2-2,TRBD1,NA,TRBV24-1,CATSGGTGVTGELFF,TGTGCCACCAGTGGGGGGACAGGCGTCACCGGGGAGCTGTTTTTT
TRBJ2-6,NA,once,TRBV15,CATSRASSGANVLTF,TGTGCCACCAGCAGAGCCAGCTCTGGGGCCAACGTCCTGACTTTC
TRBJ1-1,NA,NA,TRBV21-1,CASSSTGAVTEAFF,TGTGCCAGCTCCTCCACAGGGGCGGTCACTGAAGCTTTCTTT
TRBJ1-2,NA,once,TRBV6-5,CASSYTETYGYTF,TGTGCCAGCAGTTACACAGAAACCTATGGCTACACCTTC
TRBJ1-3,TRBD1,NA,TRBV27,CASSLSGQGASGNTIYF,TGTGCCAGCAGTTTATCGGGACAGGGGGCCTCTGGAAACACCATATATTTT
TRBJ2-2,TRBD1,NA,TRBV7-9,CASRFLGQGVTGELFF,TGTGCCAGCAGGTTTTTGGGACAGGGGGTCACCGGGGAGCTGTTTTTT
TRBJ1-5,NA,NA,TRBV6-5,CASSQKGNQPQHF,TGTGCCAGCAGTCAAAAGGGGAATCAGCCCCAGCATTTT
TRBJ1-6,TRBD1,NA,TRBV27,CATTRTGGNSPLHF,TGTGCCACTACCAGGACAGGGGGAAATTCACCCCTCCACTTT
TRBJ1-2,NA,once,TRBV15,CATSAPGLLNYGYTF,TGTGCCACCAGCGCTCCGGGACTTCTGAACTATGGCTACACCTTC
TRBJ2-1,NA,NA,TRBV11-2,CASSSDGTYNNEQFF,TGTGCCAGCAGCTCGGACGGGACATATAACAATGAGCAGTTCTTC
TRBJ2-2,NA,NA,TRBV5-6,CASRAQGPPGELFF,TGTGCCAGCAGGGCTCAGGGTCCGCCCGGGGAGCTGTTTTTT
TRBJ2-2,TRBD1,NA,TRBV7-2,CASSLFGTGNTGELFF,TGTGCCAGCAGCTTATTCGGGACAGGGAACACCGGGGAGCTGTTTTTT
TRBJ1-6,NA,NA,TRBV28,CASSFRSYNSPLHF,TGTGCCAGCAGTTTTCGCTCCTATAATTCACCCCTCCACTTT
TRBJ1-4,NA,NA,TRBV10-3,CAISVSGAGNEKLFF,TGTGCCATCAGTGTATCAGGGGCTGGAAATGAAAAACTGTTTTTT
TRBJ1-6,NA,NA,TRBV9,CASSPGGDRSSPLHF,TGTGCCAGCAGCCCTGGGGGGGATCGATCTTCACCCCTCCACTTT
TRBJ1-3,NA,NA,TRBV6-5,CASSYSTQDSGNTIYF,TGTGCCAGCAGTTACTCGACCCAGGACTCTGGAAACACCATATATTTT
TRBJ2-7,TRBD2,NA,TRBV10-3,CATSGRDYEQYF,TGTGCCACTAGCGGGAGGGATTACGAGCAGTACTTC
TRBJ1-5,TRBD1,NA,TRBV27,CASRSDRASNQPQHF,TGTGCCAGCAGATCTGACAGGGCGAGCAATCAGCCCCAGCATTTT
TRBJ2-3,TRBD2,NA,TRBV6-2/TRBV6-3,CASSYSSSGGYTDTQYF,TGTGCCAGCAGTTACTCGTCTAGCGGGGGCTACACAGATACGCAGTATTTT
TRBJ1-3,NA,NA,TRBV7-3,CARRRRGDF,TGTGCCAGGAGAAGACGGGGAGATTTT
TRBJ1-1,NA,NA,TRBV20-1,CSASRNTEAFF,TGCAGTGCTAGCAGAAACACTGAAGCTTTCTTT
TRBJ2-7,TRBD1,NA,TRBV7-2,CASSLDRGARPYEQYF,TGTGCCAGCAGCTTAGACAGGGGGGCTAGACCCTACGAGCAGTACTTC